This T cell receptor beta chain derives from a study of beta chain features in type 1 diabetes. General study results and limits: Within each of all four CD4+ subsets, Type 1 diabetes patients had TCRB CDR3s that were moderately but significantly shorter. For type 1 diabetes patients, VDJ junctions showed fewer insertions and more deletions.

This clone showed up just a few times. Its antigen is currently unknown. Reverse transcription of all isolated RNA meant that expressed TCRB transcripts were sequenced. The assay was immunoSEQ multiplex PCR, and TCRdb's table has in-frame clones only and misses some. The sample has under 950,000 clones, roughly a sixth seen once. CDR3 length: 15 amino acids. V shed 7 bases and J shed 0 bases, with 16 bases lying between them. Germline CDR1 is MNHNS and CDR2 is SASEGT. Sequenced: naive CD4+ T cells from blood. This chain uses TRBV6-1 with TRBJ2-7, with TRBD2 as a possible D gene (6 bases). The receptor comes from a woman under 30 in good health. The CDR3 DNA is TGTGCCAGCATTACTGAGCGGGCCTACTCCTACGAGCAGTACTTC. It translates to CASITERAYSYEQYF.